These T cell receptor beta chains were read from a single sample in a study of CD8 T cells in Susac syndrome. TCRdb re-analysed the immunoSEQ multiplex PCR reads in MiXCR, keeping a single row per CDR3 protein. The sample has some 250,000 distinct CDR3 sequences, almost 97% seen once. The sequencing input was CD4+ T cells from PBMCs. These receptors were collected from a human donor with Susac syndrome. The conserved cysteine and the conserved F or W are not part of the CDR3 here.

v_call: TRBV20-1; j_call: TRBJ1-5; cdr3_aa: SASTDSNQPQH
v_call: TRBV28; j_call: TRBJ2-1; cdr3_aa: ASSPGTPSLNEQF
v_call: TRBV20-1; j_call: TRBJ2-7; cdr3_aa: SAGKLAGSYEQY
v_call: TRBV12-3/TRBV12-4; j_call: TRBJ1-1; cdr3_aa: ASSLGGTRLAYAF
v_call: TRBV28; j_call: TRBJ1-5; cdr3_aa: ASRTRDRTTQH
v_call: TRBV7-6; j_call: TRBJ2-5; cdr3_aa: ASSLLVGTETQY
v_call: TRBV24-1; j_call: TRBJ2-7; cdr3_aa: ATSDSFHWY
v_call: TRBV20-1; j_call: TRBJ1-5; cdr3_aa: SATRGASGQPQH
v_call: TRBV18; j_call: TRBJ2-2; cdr3_aa: ASSVVFATGELF
v_call: TRBV9; j_call: TRBJ1-4; cdr3_aa: ASSATGKGEKLF
v_call: TRBV18; j_call: TRBJ2-7; cdr3_aa: ASSPGRTREQY
v_call: TRBV29-1; j_call: TRBJ2-7; cdr3_aa: SVEDSLAGTYEQY
v_call: TRBV3-1; j_call: TRBJ1-5; cdr3_aa: ASSLSVGDQPQH
v_call: TRBV29-1; j_call: TRBJ2-7; cdr3_aa: SVEEPAGYEQY
v_call: TRBV7-2; j_call: TRBJ2-7; cdr3_aa: ASSTFGLSSYEQY
v_call: TRBV24-1; j_call: TRBJ2-1; cdr3_aa: ATSDGTPSSYNEQF
v_call: TRBV4-1; j_call: TRBJ2-1; cdr3_aa: ASSQDGASYNEQF
v_call: TRBV20-1; j_call: TRBJ2-1; cdr3_aa: SAAPPQGSKNEQF
v_call: TRBV5-4; j_call: TRBJ2-5; cdr3_aa: ASSPRNTDQETQY
v_call: TRBV14; j_call: TRBJ1-1; cdr3_aa: ASSQDKSGRRNTEAF
v_call: TRBV29-1; j_call: TRBJ2-2; cdr3_aa: SVVPNTGELF
v_call: TRBV5-1; j_call: TRBJ2-3; cdr3_aa: ASSWASGGTDTQY
v_call: TRBV4-1; j_call: TRBJ2-3; cdr3_aa: ASSQEASGRVHTDTQY
v_call: TRBV7-2; j_call: TRBJ1-5; cdr3_aa: ASGQYSNQPQH
v_call: TRBV18; j_call: TRBJ1-1; cdr3_aa: ASARDRDTEAF
v_call: TRBV7-3; j_call: TRBJ1-1; cdr3_aa: ASSLEGNTEAF
v_call: TRBV4-2; j_call: TRBJ2-1; cdr3_aa: ASSQKTSVSSYNEQF
v_call: TRBV7-9; j_call: TRBJ1-2; cdr3_aa: ASSFTGTLDGYT
v_call: TRBV30; j_call: TRBJ2-7; cdr3_aa: AWSKGRDMMGEQY
v_call: TRBV5-1; j_call: TRBJ2-1; cdr3_aa: ASSRGSGSVNEQF
v_call: TRBV12-3/TRBV12-4; j_call: TRBJ2-2; cdr3_aa: ASSLSGGTGELF
v_call: TRBV29-1; j_call: TRBJ1-2; cdr3_aa: SVEDRDSGYT
v_call: TRBV30; j_call: TRBJ2-2; cdr3_aa: AWSVLGGRASFGELF
v_call: TRBV7-9; j_call: TRBJ1-2; cdr3_aa: ASSLRSQGNGYT